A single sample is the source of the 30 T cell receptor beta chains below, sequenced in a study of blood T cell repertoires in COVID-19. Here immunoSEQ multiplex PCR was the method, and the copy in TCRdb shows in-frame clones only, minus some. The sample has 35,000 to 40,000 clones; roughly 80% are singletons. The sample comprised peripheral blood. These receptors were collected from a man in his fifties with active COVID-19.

The CDR3 DNA is TGTGCCAGCAGCTTTTCTTTACGGGAGACCCAGTACTTC. Residues: CASSFSLRETQYF. The chain links TRBV7-7 to TRBJ2-5; D ambiguous. Germline-derived CDR1 and CDR2 are SSHAT and FNYEAQ (reference sequence). V lost 3 bases to trimming and J lost 5 bases, with 10 bases between them. CDR3 length: 13 amino acids.

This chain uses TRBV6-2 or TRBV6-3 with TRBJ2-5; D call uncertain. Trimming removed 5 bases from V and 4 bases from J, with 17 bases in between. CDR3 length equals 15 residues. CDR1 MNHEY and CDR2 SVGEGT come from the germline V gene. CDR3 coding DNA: TGTGCCAGCAGTCACCCAGCTAGGAGTGGAGAGACCCAGTACTTC. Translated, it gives CASSHPARSGETQYF.

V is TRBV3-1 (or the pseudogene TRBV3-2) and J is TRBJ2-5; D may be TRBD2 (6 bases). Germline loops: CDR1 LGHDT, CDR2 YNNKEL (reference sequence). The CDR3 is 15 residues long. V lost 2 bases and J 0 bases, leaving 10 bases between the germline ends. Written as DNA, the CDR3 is TGTGCCAGCAGCCAACGGGGCGGGGACCAAGAGACCCAGTACTTC. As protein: CASSQRGGDQETQYF.

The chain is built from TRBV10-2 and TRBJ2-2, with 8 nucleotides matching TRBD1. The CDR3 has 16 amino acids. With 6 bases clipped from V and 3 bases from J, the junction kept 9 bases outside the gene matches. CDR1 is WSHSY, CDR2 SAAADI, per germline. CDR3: CASRLTGASDTGELFF. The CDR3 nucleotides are TGCGCCAGCAGGCTGACAGGGGCCTCCGACACCGGGGAGCTGTTTTTT.

CDR3 loop: CASSLSGRPDTQYF. In DNA form, the CDR3 reads TGTGCCAGCAGCCTCAGCGGACGGCCAGATACGCAGTATTTT. This chain uses TRBV7-7 with TRBJ2-3, with D possibly matching TRBD2 (5 bases). Germline lookup yields CDR1 SSHAT and CDR2 FNYEAQ (reference sequence). The germline V and J ends were trimmed by 5 bases and 4 bases, with 13 bases remaining between them. The CDR3 is 14 amino acids.

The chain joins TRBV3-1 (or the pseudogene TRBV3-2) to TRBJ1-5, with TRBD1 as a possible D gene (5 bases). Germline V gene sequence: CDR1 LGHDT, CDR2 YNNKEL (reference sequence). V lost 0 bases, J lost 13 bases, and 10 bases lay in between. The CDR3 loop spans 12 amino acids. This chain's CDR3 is CASSQEGHFQHF. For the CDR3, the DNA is TGTGCCAGCAGCCAAGAAGGACATTTTCAGCATTTT.

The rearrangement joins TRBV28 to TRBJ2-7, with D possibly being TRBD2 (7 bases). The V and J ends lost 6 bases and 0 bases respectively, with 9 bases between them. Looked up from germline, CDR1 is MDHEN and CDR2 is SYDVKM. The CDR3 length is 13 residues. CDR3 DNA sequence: TGTGCCAGCAGGGGGGGGCACTCCTACGAGCAGTACTTC. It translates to CASRGGHSYEQYF. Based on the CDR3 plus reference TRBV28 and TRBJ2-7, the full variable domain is DVKVTQSSRYLVKRTGEKVFLECVQDMDHENMFWYRQDPGLGLRLIYFSYDVKMKEKGDIPEGYSVSREKKERFSLILESASTNQTSMYLCASRGGHSYEQYFGPGTRLTVT.

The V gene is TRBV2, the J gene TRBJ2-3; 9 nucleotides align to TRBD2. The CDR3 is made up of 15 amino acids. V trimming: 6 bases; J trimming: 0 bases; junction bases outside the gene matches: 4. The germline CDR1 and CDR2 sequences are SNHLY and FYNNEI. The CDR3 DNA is TGTGCCAGCAGGCCTAGCGGGGCAAGCACAGATACGCAGTATTTT. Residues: CASRPSGASTDTQYF.

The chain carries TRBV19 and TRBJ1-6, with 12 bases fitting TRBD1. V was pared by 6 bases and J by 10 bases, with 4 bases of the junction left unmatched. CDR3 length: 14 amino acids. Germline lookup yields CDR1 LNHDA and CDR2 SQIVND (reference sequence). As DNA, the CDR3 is TGTGCCAGTAGGTCCGGGACAGGGGGCTCACCCCTCCACTTT. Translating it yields CASRSGTGGSPLHF.

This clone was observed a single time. The CDR3 reads CASSYQSWIGVINSPLHF. CDR3 nucleotide sequence: TGTGCCAGCAGTTACCAGAGTTGGATAGGGGTTATAAATTCACCCCTCCACTTT. The rearrangement uses TRBV28 and TRBJ1-6, with D tentatively TRBD1 (5 bases). Trimming removed 4 bases at V and 7 bases at J, with 23 bases between. Looked up from germline, CDR1 is MDHEN and CDR2 is SYDVKM. There are 18 residues in the CDR3.

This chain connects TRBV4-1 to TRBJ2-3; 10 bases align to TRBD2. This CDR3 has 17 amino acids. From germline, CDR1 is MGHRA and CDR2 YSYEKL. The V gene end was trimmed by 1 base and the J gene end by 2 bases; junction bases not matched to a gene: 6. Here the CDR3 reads CASSQVSGTSATDTQYF. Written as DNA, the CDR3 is TGCGCCAGCAGCCAAGTAAGCGGGACTAGCGCCACAGATACGCAGTATTTT.

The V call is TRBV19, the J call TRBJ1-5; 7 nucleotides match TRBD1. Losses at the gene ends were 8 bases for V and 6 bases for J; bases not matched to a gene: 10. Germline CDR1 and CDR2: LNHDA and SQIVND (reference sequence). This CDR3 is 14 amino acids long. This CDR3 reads CASSTGTLIQPQHF. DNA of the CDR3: TGTGCCAGTTCGACAGGGACTTTGATTCAGCCCCAGCATTTT.

CDR3 amino acids: CASSFPDRNSYGYTF. CDR3 DNA sequence: TGTGCCAGCAGCTTCCCGGACAGGAATTCTTATGGCTACACCTTC. The chain combines TRBV5-5 with TRBJ1-2; 7 nucleotides line up with TRBD1. Germline V gives CDR1 SGHKS, CDR2 YYEKEE (reference sequence). There are 15 residues in the CDR3. Trimming at V came to 2 bases and at J to 5 bases, leaving 9 bases not matched to a gene.

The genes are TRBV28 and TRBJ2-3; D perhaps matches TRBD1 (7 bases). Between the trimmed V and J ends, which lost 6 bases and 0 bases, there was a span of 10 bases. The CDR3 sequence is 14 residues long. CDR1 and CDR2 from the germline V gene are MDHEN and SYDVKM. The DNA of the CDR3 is TGTGCCAGCAGGCGGGACAGTAGCACAGATACGCAGTATTTT. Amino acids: CASRRDSSTDTQYF.

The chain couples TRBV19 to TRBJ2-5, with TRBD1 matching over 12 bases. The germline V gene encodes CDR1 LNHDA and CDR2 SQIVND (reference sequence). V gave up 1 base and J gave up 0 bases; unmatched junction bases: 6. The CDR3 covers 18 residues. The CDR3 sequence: CASSIAGTGGLHQETQYF. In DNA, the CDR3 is TGTGCCAGTAGTATAGCGGGGACAGGGGGCCTTCACCAAGAGACCCAGTACTTC.

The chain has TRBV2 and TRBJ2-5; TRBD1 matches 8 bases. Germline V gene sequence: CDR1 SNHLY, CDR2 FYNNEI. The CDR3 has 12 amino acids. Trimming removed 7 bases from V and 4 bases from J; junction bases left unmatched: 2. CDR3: CASTDRGETQYF. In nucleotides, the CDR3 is TGTGCCAGCACCGACAGGGGAGAGACCCAGTACTTC.

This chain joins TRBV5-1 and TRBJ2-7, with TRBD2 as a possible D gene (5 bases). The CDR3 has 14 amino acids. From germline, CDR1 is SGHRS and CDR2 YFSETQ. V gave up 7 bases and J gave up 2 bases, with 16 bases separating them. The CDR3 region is CASGHPGETYEQYF. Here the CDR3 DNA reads TGCGCCAGCGGCCATCCCGGGGAAACCTACGAGCAGTACTTC.

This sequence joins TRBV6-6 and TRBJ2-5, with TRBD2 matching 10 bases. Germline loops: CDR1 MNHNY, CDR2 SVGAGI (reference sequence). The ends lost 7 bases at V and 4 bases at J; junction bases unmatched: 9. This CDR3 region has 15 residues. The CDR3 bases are TGTGCCAGCACCGCTAGCGGGGGCCTTCGAGAGACCCAGTACTTC. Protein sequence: CASTASGGLRETQYF.

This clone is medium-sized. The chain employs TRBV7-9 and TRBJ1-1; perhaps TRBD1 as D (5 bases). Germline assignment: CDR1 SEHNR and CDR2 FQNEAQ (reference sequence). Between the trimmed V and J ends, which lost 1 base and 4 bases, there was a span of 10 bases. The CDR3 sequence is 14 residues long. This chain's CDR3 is CASSLEGGATEAFF. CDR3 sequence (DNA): TGTGCCAGCAGCTTAGAGGGTGGGGCCACTGAAGCTTTCTTT.

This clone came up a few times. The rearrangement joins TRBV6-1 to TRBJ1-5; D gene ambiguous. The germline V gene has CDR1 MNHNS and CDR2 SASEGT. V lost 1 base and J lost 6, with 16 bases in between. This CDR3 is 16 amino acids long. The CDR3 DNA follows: TGTGCCAGCAGTGAAGAAGGTACTATTTGGAGTCAGCCCCAGCATTTT. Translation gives CASSEEGTIWSQPQHF.

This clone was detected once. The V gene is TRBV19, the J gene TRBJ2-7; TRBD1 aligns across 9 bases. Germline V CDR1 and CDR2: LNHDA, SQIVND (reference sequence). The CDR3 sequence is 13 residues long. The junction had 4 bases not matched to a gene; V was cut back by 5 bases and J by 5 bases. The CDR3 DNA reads TGTGCCAGTAGTCCCGGGACAGGGCACGAGCAGTACTTC. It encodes CASSPGTGHEQYF. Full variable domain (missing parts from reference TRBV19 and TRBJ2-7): DGGITQSPKYLFRKEGQNVTLSCEQNLNHDAMYWYRQDPGQGLRLIYYSQIVNDFQKGDIAEGYSVSREKKESFPLTVTSAQKNPTAFYLCASSPGTGHEQYFGPGTRLTVT.

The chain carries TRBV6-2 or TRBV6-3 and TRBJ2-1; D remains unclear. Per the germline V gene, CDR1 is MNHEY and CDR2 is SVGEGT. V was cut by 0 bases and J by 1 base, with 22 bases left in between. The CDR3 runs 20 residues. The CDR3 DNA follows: TGTGCCAGCAGTTACTCCCTCACGCCCCCCGTGGGCCCATCCTACAATGAGCAGTTCTTC. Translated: CASSYSLTPPVGPSYNEQFF.

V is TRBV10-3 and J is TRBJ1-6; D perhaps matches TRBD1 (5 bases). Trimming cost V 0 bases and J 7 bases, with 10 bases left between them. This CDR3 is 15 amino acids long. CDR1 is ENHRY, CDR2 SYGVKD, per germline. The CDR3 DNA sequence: TGTGCCATCAGTGAGTCTAGGGGTTCCAATTCACCCCTCCACTTT. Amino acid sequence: CAISESRGSNSPLHF.

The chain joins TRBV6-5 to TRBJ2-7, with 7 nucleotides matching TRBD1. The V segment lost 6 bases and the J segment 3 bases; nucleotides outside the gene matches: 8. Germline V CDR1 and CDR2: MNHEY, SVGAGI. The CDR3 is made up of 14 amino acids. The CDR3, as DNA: TGTGCCAGCAGCCCCGGGCAGGGGGACTACGAGCAGTACTTC. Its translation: CASSPGQGDYEQYF.

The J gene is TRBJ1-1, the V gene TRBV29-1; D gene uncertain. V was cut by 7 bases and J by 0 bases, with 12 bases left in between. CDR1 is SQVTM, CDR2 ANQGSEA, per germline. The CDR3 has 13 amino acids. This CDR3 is CSAPGRMNTEAFF. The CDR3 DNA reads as TGCAGCGCCCCGGGGAGGATGAACACTGAAGCTTTCTTT.

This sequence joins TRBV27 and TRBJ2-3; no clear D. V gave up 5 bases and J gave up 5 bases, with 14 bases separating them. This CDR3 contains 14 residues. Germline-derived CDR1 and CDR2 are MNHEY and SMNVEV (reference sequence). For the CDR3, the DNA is TGTGCCAGCAGTGCCCTAGGCACTGGAGATACGCAGTATTTT. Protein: CASSALGTGDTQYF.

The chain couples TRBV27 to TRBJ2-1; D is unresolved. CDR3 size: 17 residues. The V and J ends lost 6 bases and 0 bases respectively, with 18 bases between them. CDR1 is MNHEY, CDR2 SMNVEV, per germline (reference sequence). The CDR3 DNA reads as TGTGCCAGCAGCCCCCACCTGGAGTGGAGCTCCTACAATGAGCAGTTCTTC. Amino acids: CASSPHLEWSSYNEQFF.

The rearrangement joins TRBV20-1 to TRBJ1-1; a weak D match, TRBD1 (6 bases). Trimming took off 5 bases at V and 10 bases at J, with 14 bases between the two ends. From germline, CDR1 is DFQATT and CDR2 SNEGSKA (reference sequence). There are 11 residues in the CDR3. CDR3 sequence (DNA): TGCAGTGCTGGCCGACAGGTCGTAGCTTTCTTT. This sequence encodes CSAGRQVVAFF.

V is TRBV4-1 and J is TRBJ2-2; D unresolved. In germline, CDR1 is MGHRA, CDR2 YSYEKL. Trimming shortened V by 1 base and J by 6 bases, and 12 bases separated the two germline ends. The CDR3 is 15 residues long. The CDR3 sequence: CASSQVANSPGELFF. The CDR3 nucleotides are TGCGCCAGCAGCCAAGTGGCGAATAGCCCCGGGGAGCTGTTTTTT.

This CDR3 is CASSPSGGYTDTQYF. CDR3 nucleotide sequence: TGTGCCAGCAGCCCAAGCGGGGGGTACACAGATACGCAGTATTTT. The chain joins TRBV9 to TRBJ2-3, with 9 bases identical to TRBD2. This CDR3 has 15 amino acids. Germline lookup yields CDR1 SGDLS and CDR2 YYNGEE. V gave up 4 bases and J gave up 2 bases; unmatched junction bases: 5.